The entry that follows covers one T cell receptor (beta chain) sequence. Clones were read by immunoSEQ multiplex PCR, and TCRdb kept only the in-frame ones, dropping some. Seen here are about 250,000 clones, roughly 91% observed once, and the top ten hold around 10%. The data derive from a study of blood T cell repertoires in COVID-19. V dropped 6 bases and J dropped 5; count of bases not matched to a gene: 6. This CDR3 is 15 amino acids long. Germline CDR1 is MGHRA and CDR2 is YSYEKL. The sample was PBMCs or T cells enriched from blood (not recorded which). The TCR was taken from a man in his forties or fifties who had recovered from COVID-19. The chain links TRBV4-1 to TRBJ2-7; 14 nucleotides line up with TRBD2. The CDR3 region is CASRRLAGGPHEQYF. CDR3 DNA sequence: TGCGCCAGCAGAAGACTAGCGGGGGGGCCACACGAGCAGTACTTC.